The clone carrying this TCR beta chain appeared once. Antigen specificity is unknown. This record belongs to a study of cytomegalovirus exposure and HLA in healthy donors. The CDR3 contains 16 residues. Deletions cut 0 bases from V and 5 bases from J, with 17 bases between. Germline V gene lookup returns CDR1 SGHRS and CDR2 YFSETQ. This PCR relied on a set of 60 Vbeta primers and 13 Jbeta primers. Some clones are missing from TCRdb's copy, which holds only in-frame ones; the method was immunoSEQ multiplex PCR. The sample consists of some 65,000 clones, 55% to 75% of them appearing once. Study findings and constraints: The study assumed roughly uniform donor sequencing depth for presence/absence analyses. Relative to the approximately 670-donor mean, N-insertions were reportedly fewer in an Asian-associated ancestry cluster in a later analysis.

The chain employs TRBV5-1 and TRBJ2-5; TRBD1 might be the D (6 bases). The receptor comes from a woman in her 30s in good health and CMV-seronegative. The sequencing input was PBMCs. The CDR3 spells CASSLDPGETGETQYF. DNA for the CDR3: TGCGCCAGCAGCTTGGATCCAGGGGAAACAGGGGAGACCCAGTACTTC.